Listed here are 26 T cell receptor beta chains from one sample, sequenced in a study of cytotoxic CD8 clonotypes in ibrutinib-treated CLL. Here immunoSEQ multiplex PCR was the method, and the copy in TCRdb shows in-frame clones only, minus some. The data hold 150,000 or so clones, with approximately 91% observed a single time. The material sequenced was PBMCs, taken at disease progression, from a patient treated with ibrutinib. All receptors derive from a human donor with chronic lymphocytic leukemia.

This rearrangement joins TRBV19 to TRBJ1-2; 7 nucleotides align to TRBD1. V trimming: 8 bases; J trimming: 2 bases; junction bases outside the gene matches: 11. The CDR3 has 15 residues. The germline gives CDR1 LNHDA, CDR2 SQIVND (reference sequence). The CDR3 spells CASRFKTGPNYGYTF. CDR3 coding DNA: TGTGCCAGTCGATTTAAGACAGGGCCCAACTATGGCTACACCTTC.

This chain links TRBV13 with TRBJ2-3; 9 nucleotides line up with TRBD2. The CDR3 consists of 18 residues. V dropped 5 bases and J dropped 3; count of bases not matched to a gene: 15. The V gene's germline CDR1 is PRHDT and CDR2 FYEKMQ (reference sequence). The CDR3 coding sequence is TGTGCCAGCAGCCCACCCCCGACTAGCGGAACAGGGACAGATACGCAGTATTTT. Translated, it gives CASSPPPTSGTGTDTQYF.

This clone was seen just once. The rearrangement uses TRBV2 and TRBJ1-1; unclear D gene. CDR3 length: 13 residues. Germline CDR1 reads SNHLY; CDR2 reads FYNNEI. V lost 2 bases and J lost 7, with 11 bases in between. CDR3 DNA sequence: TGTGCCAGCAGTGAAAGTGACTTCTATGAAGCTTTCTTT. It translates to CASSESDFYEAFF.

The V gene is TRBV30, the J gene TRBJ2-7; D gene ambiguous. V was cut by 0 bases and J by 3 bases, with 3 bases left in between. The CDR3 consists of 11 residues. Germline CDR1 reads GTSNPN; CDR2 reads SVGIG (reference sequence). This CDR3 is CAWSVRYEQYF. The CDR3 DNA reads as TGTGCCTGGAGTGTACGCTACGAGCAGTACTTC.

The chain is built from TRBV28 and TRBJ1-5; D unclear. The length of the CDR3 is 17 residues. Trimming removed 5 bases at V and 0 bases at J, with 17 bases between. Germline V CDR1 and CDR2: MDHEN, SYDVKM. The CDR3 protein is CASSHIKVPLSNQPQHF. For the CDR3, the DNA is TGTGCCAGCAGTCATATCAAGGTCCCCCTTAGCAATCAGCCCCAGCATTTT.

The V and J genes are TRBV5-1 and TRBJ2-5; no clear D gene. Germline CDR1 is SGHRS and CDR2 is YFSETQ. The CDR3 contains 15 residues. Trimming cost V 3 bases and J 2 bases, with 14 bases left between them. This CDR3 reads CASSSFSESQETQYF. The CDR3 coding sequence is TGCGCCAGCAGCTCTTTCTCCGAGTCACAAGAGACCCAGTACTTC.

The gene calls are TRBV5-4 and TRBJ1-3; 9 bases map to TRBD1. This CDR3 is 19 amino acids long. The trim removed 1 base at V and 4 bases at J, leaving 15 bases unmatched. Germline CDR1 SGHNT, CDR2 YYREEE (reference sequence). This CDR3 is CASSLNTGGRKGLGNTIYF. Written as DNA, the CDR3 is TGTGCCAGCAGCTTGAACACAGGGGGCCGTAAAGGTTTAGGAAACACCATATATTTT.

V is TRBV29-1 and J is TRBJ2-3; 7 bases match TRBD1. The CDR3 runs 12 residues. Trimming cost V 6 bases and J 7 bases; bases outside gene matches: 7. CDR1 and CDR2 (germline): SQVTM, ANQGSEA. The CDR3 coding sequence is TGCAGCGTCGACAGGGAAAGAAATACGCAGTATTTT. It specifies CSVDRERNTQYF.

The gene calls are TRBV19 and TRBJ2-5; D tentatively fits TRBD1 or TRBD2 (5 bases each). This CDR3 has 14 amino acids. Germline CDR1 is LNHDA and CDR2 is SQIVND (reference sequence). The V and J ends lost 3 bases and 4 bases respectively, with 12 bases between them. DNA for the CDR3: TGTGCCAGTAGTATTCACGGGGCGGGAGAGACCCAGTACTTC. Its protein product is CASSIHGAGETQYF.

J is TRBJ1-1 and V is TRBV7-6; D might be TRBD1 (6 bases). Per the germline V gene, CDR1 is SGHVS and CDR2 is FNYEAQ. The V end lost 1 base, the J end lost 1 base, and 16 bases lay between the germline ends. The CDR3 runs 17 residues. CDR3 sequence: CASSLVRAGHTNTEAFF. Here the CDR3 DNA reads TGTGCCAGCAGCTTAGTGAGGGCGGGACACACGAACACTGAAGCTTTCTTT. Filled out from reference TRBV7-6 and TRBJ1-1, the complete variable domain reads GAGVSQSPRYKVTKRGQDVALRCDPISGHVSLYWYRQALGQGPEFLTYFNYEAQQDKSGLPNDRFSAERPEGSISTLTIQRTEQRDSAMYRCASSLVRAGHTNTEAFFGQGTRLTVV.

A few counts support this clone. The CDR3 here is CASSLLQGNQPQHF. Written as DNA, the CDR3 is TGTGCCAGCAGTCTGCTACAGGGGAATCAGCCCCAGCATTTT. This sequence joins TRBV27 and TRBJ1-5, with 7 bases identical to TRBD1. Germline loops: CDR1 MNHEY, CDR2 SMNVEV (reference sequence). This CDR3 comprises 14 residues. Unmatched junction bases numbered 5, after V lost 5 bases and J lost 4 bases.

The CDR3 nucleotides are TGTGCCAGCAGCCTGGGGACAGGGGGCGACGAGCAGTACTTC. This codes for CASSLGTGGDEQYF. The chain is built from TRBV5-8 and TRBJ2-7; 12 nucleotides align to TRBD1. This CDR3 has 14 residues. Germline V gene lookup returns CDR1 SGHTS and CDR2 YDEGEE. J was trimmed by 5 bases and V by 4 bases; bases with no gene match: 4.

V is TRBV7-2 and J is TRBJ2-7; TRBD1 matches at 12 bases. The trim removed 0 bases at V and 5 bases at J, leaving 2 bases unmatched. This CDR3 is built from 15 residues. Germline lookup yields CDR1 SGHTA and CDR2 FQGNSA. The CDR3 sequence is CASSLAGTGGHEQYF. The CDR3 DNA reads as TGTGCCAGCAGCTTAGCCGGGACAGGGGGCCACGAGCAGTACTTC.

The rearrangement joins TRBV11-2 to TRBJ2-7; D not certain. The germline V and J ends were trimmed by 0 bases and 4 bases, with 10 bases remaining between them. CDR1 and CDR2 (germline): SGHAT, FQNNGV. The CDR3 consists of 14 residues. Here the CDR3 DNA reads TGTGCCAGCAGCTTAGATCTGATGGGTTACGAGCAGTACTTC. Its translation: CASSLDLMGYEQYF.

The J gene is TRBJ2-7, the V gene TRBV7-9, with TRBD1 identical over 11 bases. This CDR3 contains 14 residues. Looked up from germline, CDR1 is SEHNR and CDR2 is FQNEAQ (reference sequence). The J segment lost 2 bases and the V segment lost 3 bases, leaving 0 bases of the junction unmatched. The CDR3 sequence: CASSLGQGAYEQYF. CDR3 DNA sequence: TGTGCCAGCAGCTTGGGACAGGGGGCCTACGAGCAGTACTTC.

This clone was seen a single time. The gene calls are TRBV4-1 and TRBJ2-7; 7 bases map to TRBD1. The CDR3 is 17 amino acids. V was clipped by 4 bases and J by 1 base; unmatched bases: 13. Germline V lookup: CDR1 MGHRA, CDR2 YSYEKL. The CDR3 loop reads CASSRDSGQALSYEQYF. CDR3 DNA sequence: TGCGCCAGCAGCCGAGACTCAGGACAGGCTCTATCCTACGAGCAGTACTTC.

The rearrangement links TRBV5-4 to TRBJ1-2; D may be TRBD1 (5 bases). V was pared by 3 bases and J by 1 base, with 10 bases between. Germline V lookup: CDR1 SGHNT, CDR2 YYREEE (reference sequence). The CDR3 runs 14 residues. The CDR3 is CASSYRGDNYGYTF. CDR3 bases: TGTGCCAGCAGCTACCGGGGGGATAACTATGGCTACACCTTC.

This clone has only one observation. The J gene is TRBJ1-1, the V gene TRBV28; the D is unclear. This CDR3 region has 15 residues. The germline gives CDR1 MDHEN, CDR2 SYDVKM. V shed 3 bases and J shed 1 base, with 12 bases lying between them. CDR3 loop: CASSLVGGKNTEAFF. The CDR3 bases are TGTGCCAGCAGTTTGGTTGGAGGGAAGAACACTGAAGCTTTCTTT.

The V and J genes are TRBV19 and TRBJ2-7, with 10 bases matching TRBD2. The CDR3 is made up of 15 amino acids. The germline CDR1 and CDR2 sequences are LNHDA and SQIVND (reference sequence). The J segment lost 3 bases and the V segment lost 5 bases, leaving 7 bases of the junction unmatched. CDR3 sequence reads: CASSPRLAGDYEQYF. The DNA of the CDR3 is TGTGCCAGTAGTCCCCGGCTAGCGGGAGACTACGAGCAGTACTTC.

This chain uses TRBV9 with TRBJ1-5, with a possible D match to TRBD1 (6 bases). The CDR3 is made up of 13 amino acids. Germline CDR1 SGDLS, CDR2 YYNGEE. V lost 1 base and J lost 9, with 11 bases in between. This CDR3 is CASSVIFRGPQHF. The CDR3 DNA is TGTGCCAGCAGCGTAATCTTCAGGGGGCCCCAGCATTTT.

The chain uses TRBV7-9 and TRBJ1-4; TRBD1 agrees at 7 bases. This CDR3 contains 15 residues. Trimming took 5 bases from V and 0 from J; bases not matched to a gene: 3. The germline gives CDR1 SEHNR, CDR2 FQNEAQ (reference sequence). DNA for the CDR3: TGTGCCAGCAGCGAAGGGACAGCAACTAATGAAAAACTGTTTTTT. Translation gives CASSEGTATNEKLFF.

J is TRBJ2-3 and V is TRBV5-1, with 8 bases identical to TRBD1. The germline V gene has CDR1 SGHRS and CDR2 YFSETQ. This CDR3 region has 14 residues. Trimming removed 3 bases from V and 1 base from J; junction bases left unmatched: 1. CDR3 nucleotide sequence: TGCGCCAGCAGCTCGGGACAGGGCACAGATACGCAGTATTTT. It specifies CASSSGQGTDTQYF.

This chain connects TRBV4-2 to TRBJ2-1, with D tentatively TRBD2 (5 bases). There are 16 residues in the CDR3. The V gene's germline CDR1 is LGHNA and CDR2 YNFKEQ. V lost 4 bases to trimming and J lost 5 bases, with 18 bases between them. This CDR3 reads CASSRNAAGMDNEQFF. The CDR3 bases are TGTGCCAGCAGCCGTAATGCCGCGGGCATGGACAATGAGCAGTTCTTC.

The rearrangement uses TRBV28 and TRBJ2-5; 7 nucleotides match TRBD1. The trim removed 5 bases at V and 1 base at J, leaving 4 bases unmatched. CDR1 MDHEN and CDR2 SYDVKM come from the germline V gene. The length of the CDR3 is 14 residues. CDR3 sequence reads: CASSPGQPQETQYF. Written as DNA, the CDR3 is TGTGCCAGCAGTCCGGGACAGCCCCAAGAGACCCAGTACTTC.

The chain combines TRBV7-3 with TRBJ1-2; no reliable D call. The CDR3 length is 14 residues. Germline V CDR1 and CDR2: SGHTA, FQGTGA. V shed 1 base and J shed 6 bases, with 12 bases lying between them. CDR3 DNA: TGTGCCAGCAGCTTAAAACTGGTGGCAGATGGCTACACCTTC. Protein: CASSLKLVADGYTF.

The rearrangement joins TRBV5-6 to TRBJ2-3, with TRBD2 matching 8 bases. The CDR3 contains 16 residues. Germline V gene sequence: CDR1 SGHDT, CDR2 YYEEEE. V was pared by 5 bases and J by 1 base, with 9 bases of the junction left unmatched. The CDR3 DNA reads as TGTGCCAGCAGACGCAGCGGGAGACAGGGCACAGATACGCAGTATTTT. Its protein product is CASRRSGRQGTDTQYF.